The table lists the clone carrying this T cell receptor beta chain with many counts. These data are taken from a study of regulatory T cells in long-lasting Graves disease. Building the TCR beta libraries relied on iRepertoire HTBI primers, and CDR3 regions underwent Arm-PCR. TCRdb independently ran MiXCR on the multiplex PCR reads; one entry per CDR3 protein. The table lists roughly 420,000 distinct CDR3 sequences, about a sixth of them singletons. The time point here: newly diagnosed GD, antithyroid drugs for less than 3 months. Construction of the TCR library relied on RNA isolated from PBMCs. American Thyroid Association guidelines defined Graves' disease diagnosis. The CDR3 runs to 18 residues. Germline CDR1 is MNHEY and CDR2 is SMNVEV (reference sequence). Unmatched junction bases numbered 17, after V lost 7 bases and J lost 5 bases. The sample was also linked to a second study, of T cells in Graves' hyperthyroidism and ophthalmopathy. This second report adds: TCR CDR3 regions were first amplified by RT-PCR with HTBI primers. Blood held most thyroid clonotypes expanded above 0.001 frequency. Ophthalmopathy cases were set apart from stable hyperthyroidism by a 13 V-J model.

This chain uses TRBV27 with TRBJ1-5; 10 bases are shared with TRBD1. This receptor was taken from a woman younger than 30 with Graves disease. Here the sequenced sample was peripheral blood mononuclear cells (PBMCs), taken at new diagnosis, from a patient treated with antithyroid drugs. The CDR3 sequence: CASTRYPPGQGNDQPQHF. In DNA form, the CDR3 reads TGTGCCAGCACACGCTACCCTCCGGGACAGGGGAACGATCAGCCCCAGCATTTT.